This TCR beta chain was sequenced for a study of T cells in Graves' hyperthyroidism and ophthalmopathy. Study-level results: The authors' 13 V-J model separated ophthalmopathy from stable hyperthyroidism.

The sample holds many counts of this clonotype. Its antigen is currently unknown. The germline gives CDR1 SGHVS, CDR2 FNYEAQ. Deletions cut 8 bases from V and 0 bases from J, with 15 bases between. The CDR3 sequence is 15 residues long. TCR beta CDR3 regions were amplified from RNA transcripts. First-round RT-PCR of the TCR CDR3 relied on the HTBI primer set. MiXCR was run by TCRdb on the multiplex PCR reads, yielding one entry per CDR3 protein. Among under 350,000 distinct CDR3 sequences listed, 21% were seen once. Graves' hyperthyroidism was deemed stable given no ophthalmopathy progression within 18 months. Those with hyperthyroidism were 18 to 65 years old, newly diagnosed, and ill for under 2 months. Fresh 10 ml peripheral blood yielded PBMCs.

The V gene is TRBV7-6, the J gene TRBJ2-3, with D hard to call. The specimen was blood. This sequence originates from a woman aged 45-65 years with Graves' hyperthyroidism. In nucleotides, the CDR3 is TGTGCCAGCGCCCGGCAAACTTTTAGCACAGATACGCAGTATTTT. Amino acids: CASARQTFSTDTQYF. Filled out from reference TRBV7-6 and TRBJ2-3, the complete variable domain reads GAGVSQSPRYKVTKRGQDVALRCDPISGHVSLYWYRQALGQGPEFLTYFNYEAQQDKSGLPNDRFSAERPEGSISTLTIQRTEQRDSAMYRCASARQTFSTDTQYFGPGTRLTVL.